This record concerns one TCR beta chain sequence. Its target is unknown. Since the CDR3 does not end with the conserved phenylalanine or tryptophan, this likely comes from a read error. The sample is drawn from a study of graft-versus-host responses after intestinal transplantation. Study-wide context: The whole recipient group had anti-thymocyte globulin induction followed by tacrolimus and steroids for around three years. The study, taken as a whole, reports: GvH clones turned up in recipient marrow; some had shown up first in ileum or blood.

Trimming cost V 1 base and J 2 bases; bases outside gene matches: 6. The CDR3 contains 15 residues. CDR1 SGHRS and CDR2 YFSETQ come from the germline V gene. Repertoires were generated with immunoSEQ multiplex PCR, while TCRdb's copy carries only in-frame clones and drops some. Of approximately 74,000 clones listed, approximately 90% are singletons. This chain connects TRBV5-1 to TRBJ2-7; 7 positions match TRBD2. This sequence was found in a human patient who received an intestinal transplant, so some T cells may come from the graft donor. This specimen was PBMCs, taken 98 days after intestinal transplantation. The CDR3 DNA reads as TGCGCCAGCAGCTTGTTCGAGCGGGGCCCCTACGAGCAGTACTCC. Protein product: CASSLFERGPYEQYS.